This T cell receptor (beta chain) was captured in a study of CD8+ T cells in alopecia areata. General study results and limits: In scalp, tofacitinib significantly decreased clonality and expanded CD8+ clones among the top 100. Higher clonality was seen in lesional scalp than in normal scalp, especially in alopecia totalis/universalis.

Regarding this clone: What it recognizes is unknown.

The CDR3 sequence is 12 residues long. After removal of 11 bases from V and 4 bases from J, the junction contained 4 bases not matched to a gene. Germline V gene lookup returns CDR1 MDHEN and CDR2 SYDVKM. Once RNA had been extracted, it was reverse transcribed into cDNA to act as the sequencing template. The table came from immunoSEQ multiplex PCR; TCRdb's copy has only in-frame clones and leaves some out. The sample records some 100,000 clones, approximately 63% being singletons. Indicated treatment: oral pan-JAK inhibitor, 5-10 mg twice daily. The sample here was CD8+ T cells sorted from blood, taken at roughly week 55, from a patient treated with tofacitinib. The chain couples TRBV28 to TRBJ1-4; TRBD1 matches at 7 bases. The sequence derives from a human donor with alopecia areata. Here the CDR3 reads CASGTDNEKLFF. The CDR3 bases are TGTGCCTCCGGGACAGATAATGAAAAACTGTTTTTT.